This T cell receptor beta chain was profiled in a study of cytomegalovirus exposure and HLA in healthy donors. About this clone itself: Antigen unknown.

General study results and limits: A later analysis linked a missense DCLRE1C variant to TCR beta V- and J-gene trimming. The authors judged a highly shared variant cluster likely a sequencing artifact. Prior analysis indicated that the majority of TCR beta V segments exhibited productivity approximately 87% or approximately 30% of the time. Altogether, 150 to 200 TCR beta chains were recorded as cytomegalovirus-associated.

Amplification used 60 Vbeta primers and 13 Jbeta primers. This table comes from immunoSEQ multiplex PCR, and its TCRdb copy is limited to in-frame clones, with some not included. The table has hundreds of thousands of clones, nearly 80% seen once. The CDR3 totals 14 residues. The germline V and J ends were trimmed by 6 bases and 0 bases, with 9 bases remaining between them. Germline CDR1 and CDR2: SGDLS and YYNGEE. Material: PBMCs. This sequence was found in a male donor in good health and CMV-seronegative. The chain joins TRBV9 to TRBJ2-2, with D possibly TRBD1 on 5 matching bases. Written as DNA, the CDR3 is TGTGCCAGCACCCAGGGAACGAACACCGGGGAGCTGTTTTTT. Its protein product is CASTQGTNTGELFF.